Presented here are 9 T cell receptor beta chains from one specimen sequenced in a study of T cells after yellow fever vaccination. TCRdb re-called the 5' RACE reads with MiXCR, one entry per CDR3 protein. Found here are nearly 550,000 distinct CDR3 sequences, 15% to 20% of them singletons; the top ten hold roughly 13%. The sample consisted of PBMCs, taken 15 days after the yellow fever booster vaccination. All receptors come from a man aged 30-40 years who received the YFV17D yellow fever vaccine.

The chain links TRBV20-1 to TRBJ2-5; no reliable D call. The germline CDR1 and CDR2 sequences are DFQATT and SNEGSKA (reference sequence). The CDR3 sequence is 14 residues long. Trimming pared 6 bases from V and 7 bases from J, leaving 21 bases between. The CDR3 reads CSAQRVQLSGTQYF. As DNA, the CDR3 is TGCAGTGCCCAAAGGGTCCAGCTATCGGGGACCCAGTACTTC.

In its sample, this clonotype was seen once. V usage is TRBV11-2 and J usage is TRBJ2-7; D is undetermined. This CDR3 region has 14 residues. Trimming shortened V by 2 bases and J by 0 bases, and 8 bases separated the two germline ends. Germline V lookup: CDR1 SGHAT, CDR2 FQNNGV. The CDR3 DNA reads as TGTGCCAGCAGCTTATTTCCAAGCTCCTACGAGCAGTACTTC. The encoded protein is CASSLFPSSYEQYF.

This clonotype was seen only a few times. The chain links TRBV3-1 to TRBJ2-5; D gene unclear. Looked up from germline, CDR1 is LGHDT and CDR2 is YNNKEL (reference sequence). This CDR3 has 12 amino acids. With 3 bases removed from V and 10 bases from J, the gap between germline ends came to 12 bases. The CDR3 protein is CASSHRSMDQYF. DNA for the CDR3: TGTGCCAGCAGCCATCGTTCGATGGACCAGTACTTC.

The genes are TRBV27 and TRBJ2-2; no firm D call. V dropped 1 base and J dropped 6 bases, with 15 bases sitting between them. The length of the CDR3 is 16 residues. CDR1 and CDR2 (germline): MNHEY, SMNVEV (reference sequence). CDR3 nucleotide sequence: TGTGCCAGCAGTTTATACTCTATGACTCGGGCCGGGGAGCTGTTTTTT. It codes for CASSLYSMTRAGELFF.

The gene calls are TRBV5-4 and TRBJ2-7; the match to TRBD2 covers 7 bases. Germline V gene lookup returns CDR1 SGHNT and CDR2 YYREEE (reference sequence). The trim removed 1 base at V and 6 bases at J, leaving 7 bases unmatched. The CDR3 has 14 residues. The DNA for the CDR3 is TGTGCCAGCAGCTTGACCGGGAGGTTTTCCGAGCAGTACTTC. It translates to CASSLTGRFSEQYF.

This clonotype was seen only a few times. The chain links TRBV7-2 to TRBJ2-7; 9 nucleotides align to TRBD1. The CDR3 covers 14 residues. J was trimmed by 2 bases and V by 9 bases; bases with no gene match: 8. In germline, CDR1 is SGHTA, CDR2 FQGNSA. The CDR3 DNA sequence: TGTGCCAGTAAAGCCGGGACAGGGACCTACGAGCAGTACTTC. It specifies CASKAGTGTYEQYF.

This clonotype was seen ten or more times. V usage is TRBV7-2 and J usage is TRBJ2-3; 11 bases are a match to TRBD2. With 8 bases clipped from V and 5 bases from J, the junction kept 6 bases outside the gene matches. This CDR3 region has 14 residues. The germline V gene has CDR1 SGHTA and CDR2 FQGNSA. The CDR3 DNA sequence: TGTGCCAGCTCACCCGGACTAGCGGGAGATACGCAGTATTTT. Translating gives CASSPGLAGDTQYF.

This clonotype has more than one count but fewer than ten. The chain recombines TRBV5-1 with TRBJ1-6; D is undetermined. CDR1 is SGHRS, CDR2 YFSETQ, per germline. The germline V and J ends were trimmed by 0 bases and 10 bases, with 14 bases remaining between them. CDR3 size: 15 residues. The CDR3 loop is CASSLDYPLTSPLHF. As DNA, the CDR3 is TGCGCCAGCAGCTTGGATTACCCCCTAACCTCACCCCTCCACTTT.

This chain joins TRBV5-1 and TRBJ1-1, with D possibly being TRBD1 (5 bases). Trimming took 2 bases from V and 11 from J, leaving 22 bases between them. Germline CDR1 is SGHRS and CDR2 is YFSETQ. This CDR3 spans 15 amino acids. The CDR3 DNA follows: TGCGCCAGCAGCTTTAATTACCGGGACCAGCCACAGGCTTTCTTT. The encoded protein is CASSFNYRDQPQAFF.